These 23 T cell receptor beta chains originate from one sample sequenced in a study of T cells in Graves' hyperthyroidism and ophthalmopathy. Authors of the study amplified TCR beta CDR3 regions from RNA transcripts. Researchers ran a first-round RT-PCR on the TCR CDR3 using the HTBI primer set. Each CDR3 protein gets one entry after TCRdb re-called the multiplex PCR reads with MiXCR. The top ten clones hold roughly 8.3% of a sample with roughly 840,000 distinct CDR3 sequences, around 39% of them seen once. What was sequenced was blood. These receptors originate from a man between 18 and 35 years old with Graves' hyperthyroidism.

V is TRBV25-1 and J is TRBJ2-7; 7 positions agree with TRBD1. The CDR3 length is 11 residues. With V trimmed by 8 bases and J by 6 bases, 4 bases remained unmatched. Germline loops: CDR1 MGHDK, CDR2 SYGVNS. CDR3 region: CASGTGAEQYF. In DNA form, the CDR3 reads TGTGCCAGCGGAACAGGGGCCGAGCAGTACTTC.

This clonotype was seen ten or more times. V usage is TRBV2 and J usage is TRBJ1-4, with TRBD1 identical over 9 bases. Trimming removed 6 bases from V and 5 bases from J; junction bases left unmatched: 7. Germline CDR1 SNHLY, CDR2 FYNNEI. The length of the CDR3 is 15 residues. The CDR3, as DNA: TGTGCCAGCAGGGCGACGGGACAGGGAAATGAAAAACTGTTTTTT. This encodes CASRATGQGNEKLFF.

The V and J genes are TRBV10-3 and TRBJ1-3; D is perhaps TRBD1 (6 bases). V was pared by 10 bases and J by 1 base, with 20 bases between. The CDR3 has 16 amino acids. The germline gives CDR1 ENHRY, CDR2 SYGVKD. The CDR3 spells CASRGQAAQSGNTIYF. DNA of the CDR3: TGTGCCAGCAGGGGCCAGGCAGCCCAATCTGGAAACACCATATATTTT.

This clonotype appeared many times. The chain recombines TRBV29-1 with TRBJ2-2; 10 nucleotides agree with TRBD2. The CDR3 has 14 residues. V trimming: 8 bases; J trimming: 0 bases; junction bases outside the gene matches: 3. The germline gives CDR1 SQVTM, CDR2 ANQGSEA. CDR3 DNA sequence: TGCAGCACTAGCGGGGCCACGAACACCGGGGAGCTGTTTTTT. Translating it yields CSTSGATNTGELFF.

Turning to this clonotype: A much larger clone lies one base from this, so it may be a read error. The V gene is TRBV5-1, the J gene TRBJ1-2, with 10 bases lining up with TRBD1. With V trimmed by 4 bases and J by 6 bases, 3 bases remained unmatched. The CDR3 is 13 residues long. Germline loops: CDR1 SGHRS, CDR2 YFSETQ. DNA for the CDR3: TGCGCCAGCAGCGACGGACAGGGGGATGGCTACACCTTC. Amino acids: CASSDGQGDGYTF.

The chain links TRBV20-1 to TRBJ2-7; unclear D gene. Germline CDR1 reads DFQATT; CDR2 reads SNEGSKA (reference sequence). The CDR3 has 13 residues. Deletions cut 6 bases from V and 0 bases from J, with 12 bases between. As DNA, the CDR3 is TGCAGTGCCACTGCTACGTTCTCCTACGAGCAGTACTTC. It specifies CSATATFSYEQYF.

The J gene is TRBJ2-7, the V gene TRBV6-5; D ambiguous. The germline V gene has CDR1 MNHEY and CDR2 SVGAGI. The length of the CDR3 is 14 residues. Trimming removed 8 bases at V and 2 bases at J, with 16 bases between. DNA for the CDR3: TGTGCCAGCTCGTGGCAGGCGACTGCCTACGAGCAGTACTTC. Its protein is CASSWQATAYEQYF.

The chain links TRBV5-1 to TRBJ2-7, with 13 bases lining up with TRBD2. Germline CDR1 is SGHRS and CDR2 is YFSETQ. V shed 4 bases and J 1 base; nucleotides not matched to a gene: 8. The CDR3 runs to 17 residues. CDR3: CASSGGLAGITSYEQYF. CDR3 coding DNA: TGCGCCAGCAGCGGGGGACTAGCGGGGATCACTTCCTACGAGCAGTACTTC. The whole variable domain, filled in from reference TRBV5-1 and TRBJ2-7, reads KAGVTQTPRYLIKTRGQQVTLSCSPISGHRSVSWYQQTPGQGLQFLFEYFSETQRNKGNFPGRFSGRQFSNSRSEMNVSTLELGDSALYLCASSGGLAGITSYEQYFGPGTRLTVT.

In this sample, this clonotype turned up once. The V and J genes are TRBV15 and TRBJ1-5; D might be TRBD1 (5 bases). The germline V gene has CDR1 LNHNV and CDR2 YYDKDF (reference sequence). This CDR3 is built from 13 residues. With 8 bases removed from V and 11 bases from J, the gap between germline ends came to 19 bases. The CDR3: CATGGGTQETQHF. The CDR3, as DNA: TGTGCCACCGGGGGGGGGACTCAAGAGACCCAGCATTTT.

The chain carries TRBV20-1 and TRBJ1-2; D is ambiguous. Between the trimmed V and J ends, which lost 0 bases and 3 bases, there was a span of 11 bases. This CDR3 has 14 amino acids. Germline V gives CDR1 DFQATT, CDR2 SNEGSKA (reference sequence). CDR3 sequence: CSAREPFTDYGYTF. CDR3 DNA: TGCAGTGCTAGAGAACCGTTTACCGACTATGGCTACACCTTC.

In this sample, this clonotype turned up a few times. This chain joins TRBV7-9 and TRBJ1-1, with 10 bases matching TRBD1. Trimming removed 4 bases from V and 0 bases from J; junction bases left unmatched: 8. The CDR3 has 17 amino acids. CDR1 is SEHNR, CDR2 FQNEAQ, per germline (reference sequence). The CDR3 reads CASSSGDRGRVNTEAFF. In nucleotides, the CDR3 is TGTGCCAGCAGCTCCGGGGACAGGGGACGGGTGAACACTGAAGCTTTCTTT.

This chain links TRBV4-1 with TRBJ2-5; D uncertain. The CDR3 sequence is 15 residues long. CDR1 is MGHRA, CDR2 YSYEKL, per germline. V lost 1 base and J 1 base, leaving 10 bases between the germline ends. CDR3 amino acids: CASSQGRPAQETQYF. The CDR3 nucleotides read TGCGCCAGCAGCCAAGGGCGGCCTGCCCAAGAGACCCAGTACTTC.

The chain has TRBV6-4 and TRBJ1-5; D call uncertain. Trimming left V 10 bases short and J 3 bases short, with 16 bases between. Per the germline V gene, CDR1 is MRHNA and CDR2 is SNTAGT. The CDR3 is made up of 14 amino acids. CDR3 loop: CATSRHHFNQPQHF. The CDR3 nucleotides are TGTGCCACCTCAAGACACCACTTCAATCAGCCCCAGCATTTT.

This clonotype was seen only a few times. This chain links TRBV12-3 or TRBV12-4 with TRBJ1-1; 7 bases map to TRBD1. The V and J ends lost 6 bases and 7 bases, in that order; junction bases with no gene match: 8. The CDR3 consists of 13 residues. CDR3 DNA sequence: TGTGCCAGCAGACCGACAGGGCGCAATGAAGCTTTCTTT. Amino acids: CASRPTGRNEAFF.

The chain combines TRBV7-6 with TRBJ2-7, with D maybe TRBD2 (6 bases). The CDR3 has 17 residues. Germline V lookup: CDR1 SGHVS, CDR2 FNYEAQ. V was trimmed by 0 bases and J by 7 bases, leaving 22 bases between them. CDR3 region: CASSLAAGEGPREEQYF. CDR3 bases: TGTGCCAGCAGCTTAGCCGCTGGAGAGGGACCCCGGGAGGAGCAGTACTTC.

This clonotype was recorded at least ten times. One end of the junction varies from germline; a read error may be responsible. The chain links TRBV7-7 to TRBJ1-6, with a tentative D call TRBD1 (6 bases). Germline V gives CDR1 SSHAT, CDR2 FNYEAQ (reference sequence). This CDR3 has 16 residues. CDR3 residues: CASRLQGGPINSPLHF. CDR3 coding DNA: TGTGCTAGCAGATTACAAGGGGGGCCAATTAATTCACCCCTCCACTTT.

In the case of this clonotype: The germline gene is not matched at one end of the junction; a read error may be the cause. The CDR3 coding sequence is TGCGCCAGCAGCCAAGCCGCCCCGGGCCCCTGGGGCTACACCTTC. Its translation: CASSQAAPGPWGYTF. The chain employs TRBV5-4 and TRBJ1-2; D unclear. This CDR3 spans 15 amino acids. Germline V CDR1 and CDR2: SGHNT, YYREEE (reference sequence).

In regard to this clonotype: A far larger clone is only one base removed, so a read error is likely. The CDR3 DNA sequence: TGTGCCAGCAGCTTGGGTCGGCCCCAGCATTTT. This codes for CASSLGRPQHF. The gene calls are TRBV7-9 and TRBJ1-5; no clear D gene. CDR1 and CDR2 from the germline V gene are SEHNR and FQNEAQ (reference sequence). This CDR3 is 11 amino acids long. V lost 3 bases to trimming and J lost 9 bases, with 6 bases between them.

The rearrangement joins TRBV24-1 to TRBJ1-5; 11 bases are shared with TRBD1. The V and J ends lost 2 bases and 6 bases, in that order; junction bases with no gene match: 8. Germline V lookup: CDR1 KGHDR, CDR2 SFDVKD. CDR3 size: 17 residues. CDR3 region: CATSDSRTGGEVQPQHF. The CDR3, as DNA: TGTGCCACCAGTGATTCTCGGACAGGGGGCGAGGTTCAGCCCCAGCATTTT.

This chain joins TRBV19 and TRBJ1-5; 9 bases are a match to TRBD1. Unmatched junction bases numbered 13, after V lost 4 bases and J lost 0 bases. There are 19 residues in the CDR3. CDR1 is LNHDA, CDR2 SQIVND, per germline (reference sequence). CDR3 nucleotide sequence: TGTGCCAGTAGTAGTCCGACCGGGACAGGGCTTTATAGCAATCAGCCCCAGCATTTT. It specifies CASSSPTGTGLYSNQPQHF.

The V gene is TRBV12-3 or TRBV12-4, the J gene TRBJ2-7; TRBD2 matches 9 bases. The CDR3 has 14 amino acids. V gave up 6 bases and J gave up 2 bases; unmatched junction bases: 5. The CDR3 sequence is CASSRAGGTYEQYF. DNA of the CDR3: TGTGCCAGCAGCCGAGCGGGAGGAACCTACGAGCAGTACTTC.

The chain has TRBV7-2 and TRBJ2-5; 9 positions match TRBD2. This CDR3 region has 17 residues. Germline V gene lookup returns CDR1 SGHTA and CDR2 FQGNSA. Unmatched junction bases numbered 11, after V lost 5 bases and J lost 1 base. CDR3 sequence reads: CASSTTPGLALQETQYF. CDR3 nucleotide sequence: TGTGCCAGCAGCACCACTCCGGGACTAGCACTCCAAGAGACCCAGTACTTC.

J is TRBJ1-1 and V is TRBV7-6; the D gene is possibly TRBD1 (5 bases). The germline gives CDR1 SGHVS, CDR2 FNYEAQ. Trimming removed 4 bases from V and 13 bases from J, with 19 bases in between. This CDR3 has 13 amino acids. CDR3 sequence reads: CASSSWAARGVFF. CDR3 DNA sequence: TGTGCCAGCAGCTCCTGGGCAGCGAGGGGTGTTTTCTTT.